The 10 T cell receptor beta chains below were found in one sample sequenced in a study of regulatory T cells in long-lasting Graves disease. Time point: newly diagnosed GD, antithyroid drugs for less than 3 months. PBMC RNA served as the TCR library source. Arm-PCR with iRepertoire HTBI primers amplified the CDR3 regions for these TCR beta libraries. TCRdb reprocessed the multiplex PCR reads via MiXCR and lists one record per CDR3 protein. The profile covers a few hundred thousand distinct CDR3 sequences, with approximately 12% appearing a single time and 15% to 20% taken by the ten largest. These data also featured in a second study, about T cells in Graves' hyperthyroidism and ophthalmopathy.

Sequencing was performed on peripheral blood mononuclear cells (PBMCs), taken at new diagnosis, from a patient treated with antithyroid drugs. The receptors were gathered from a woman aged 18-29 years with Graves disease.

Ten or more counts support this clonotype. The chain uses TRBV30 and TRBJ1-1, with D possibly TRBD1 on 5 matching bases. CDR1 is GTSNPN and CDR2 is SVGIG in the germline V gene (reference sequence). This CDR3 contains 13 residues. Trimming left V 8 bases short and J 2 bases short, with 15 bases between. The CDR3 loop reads CARQRGLNTEAFF. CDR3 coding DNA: TGTGCCCGTCAGCGGGGCCTCAACACTGAAGCTTTCTTT.

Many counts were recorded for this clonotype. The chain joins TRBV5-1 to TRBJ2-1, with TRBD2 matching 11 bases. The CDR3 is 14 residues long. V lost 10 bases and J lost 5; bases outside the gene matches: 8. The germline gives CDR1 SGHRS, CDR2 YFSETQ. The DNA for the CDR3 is TGCGCCGGAAGTCCGGGACTAGCGGACAATGAGCAGTTCTTC. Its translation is CAGSPGLADNEQFF.

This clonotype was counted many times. The CDR3 loop reads CASREGWRSGYTF. The CDR3 nucleotides are TGTGCCAGCAGGGAGGGGTGGAGGAGTGGCTACACCTTC. This chain connects TRBV25-1 to TRBJ1-2; weak D call: TRBD1 (5 bases). The germline gives CDR1 MGHDK, CDR2 SYGVNS. Between the trimmed V and J ends, which lost 6 bases and 7 bases, there was a span of 15 bases. There are 13 residues in the CDR3.

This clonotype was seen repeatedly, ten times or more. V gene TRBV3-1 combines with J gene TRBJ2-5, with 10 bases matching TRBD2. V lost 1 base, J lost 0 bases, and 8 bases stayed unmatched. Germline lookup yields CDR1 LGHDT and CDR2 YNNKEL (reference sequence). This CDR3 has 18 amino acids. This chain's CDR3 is CASSQGRGAGGHQETQYF. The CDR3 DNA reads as TGTGCCAGCAGCCAAGGCCGAGGAGCGGGGGGGCACCAAGAGACCCAGTACTTC.

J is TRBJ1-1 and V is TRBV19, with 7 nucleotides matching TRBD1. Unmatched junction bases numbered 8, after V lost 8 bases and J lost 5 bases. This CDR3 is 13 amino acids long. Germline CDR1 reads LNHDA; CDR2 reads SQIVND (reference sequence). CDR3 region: CASCDREGTEAFF. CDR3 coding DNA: TGTGCCAGTTGTGACAGGGAGGGTACTGAAGCTTTCTTT. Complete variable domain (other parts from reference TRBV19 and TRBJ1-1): DGGITQSPKYLFRKEGQNVTLSCEQNLNHDAMYWYRQDPGQGLRLIYYSQIVNDFQKGDIAEGYSVSREKKESFPLTVTSAQKNPTAFYLCASCDREGTEAFFGQGTRLTVV.

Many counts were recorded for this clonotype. The CDR3 here is CASSLQISRRAFF. The CDR3 coding sequence is TGTGCCAGCAGCTTACAAATCAGCCGACGTGCTTTCTTT. The gene calls are TRBV13 and TRBJ1-1; D gene uncertain. Trimming left V 2 bases short and J 11 bases short, with 15 bases between. The CDR3 loop spans 13 amino acids. Germline V gene sequence: CDR1 PRHDT, CDR2 FYEKMQ (reference sequence). The full variable domain, in which reference TRBV13 and TRBJ1-1 provide the parts outside the CDR3, is AAGVIQSPRHLIKEKRETATLKCYPIPRHDTVYWYQQGPGQDPQFLISFYEKMQSDKGSIPDRFSAQQFSDYHSELNMSSLELGDSALYFCASSLQISRRAFFGQGTRLTVV.

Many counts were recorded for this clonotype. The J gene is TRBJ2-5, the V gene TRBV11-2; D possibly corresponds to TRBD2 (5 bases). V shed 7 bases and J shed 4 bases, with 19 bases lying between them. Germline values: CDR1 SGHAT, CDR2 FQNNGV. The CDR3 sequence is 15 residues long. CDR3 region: CASTQVAGGGETQYF. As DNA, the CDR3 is TGTGCCAGCACCCAGGTCGCTGGCGGAGGAGAGACCCAGTACTTC.

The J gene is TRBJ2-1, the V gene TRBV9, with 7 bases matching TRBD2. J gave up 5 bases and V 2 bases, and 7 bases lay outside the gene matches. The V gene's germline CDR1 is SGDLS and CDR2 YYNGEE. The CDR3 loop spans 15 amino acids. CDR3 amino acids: CASSVGGSIDNEQFF. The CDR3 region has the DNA TGTGCCAGCAGCGTGGGGGGGAGCATCGACAATGAGCAGTTCTTC.

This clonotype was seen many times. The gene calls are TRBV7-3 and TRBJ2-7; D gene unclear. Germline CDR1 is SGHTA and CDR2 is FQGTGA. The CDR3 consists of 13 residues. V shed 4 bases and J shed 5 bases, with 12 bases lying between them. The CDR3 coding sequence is TGTGCCAGCAGCTCCTCTTATGGGGACGAGCAGTACGTC. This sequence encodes CASSSSYGDEQYV.

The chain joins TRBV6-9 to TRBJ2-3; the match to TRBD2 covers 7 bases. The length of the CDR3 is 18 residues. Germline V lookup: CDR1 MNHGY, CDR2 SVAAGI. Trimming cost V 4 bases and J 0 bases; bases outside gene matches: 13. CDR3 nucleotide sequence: TGTGCCAGCAGTTCCGGCGGGAGCATGGGCCCGAGCACAGATACGCAGTATTTT. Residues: CASSSGGSMGPSTDTQYF.